The source of this T cell receptor beta chain is a study of shared clonotypes between healthy human individuals. This clone has just one count. How the authors handled the data: Filtering differed because ImmunoSEQ produced junction-only sequences that carried no quality scores. Only in-frame clones appear in the TCRdb table, and some are missing; sequencing was by immunoSEQ multiplex PCR. D and trimming come from the DNA, and the V and J calls and clone size come from that table. The data show some 320,000 clones, around 86% seen once. This CDR3 has 17 residues. V shed 1 base and J shed 0 bases, with 15 bases lying between them. Germline V gene sequence: CDR1 GTSNPN, CDR2 SVGIG (reference sequence). Donation came from healthy HIV-negative adults that had no recent acute infections or vaccinations.

The sample consisted of memory CD8+ T cells sorted from blood. As to subset: CD45RO+ cells pooled with CCR7-negative TemRA cells. The TCR was taken from a young man in good health. This chain joins TRBV30 and TRBJ2-2; perhaps D is TRBD1 or TRBD2 (6 bases each). The CDR3 DNA follows: TGTGCCTGGAGTGAGGCCAGGGGAGGAGCGAACACCGGGGAGCTGTTTTTT. Translated: CAWSEARGGANTGELFF.